The clone carrying this TCR beta chain was counted a single time. This specimen comes from a study of technical replicates of blood from several donors. Repertoires were generated with immunoSEQ multiplex PCR, while TCRdb's copy carries only in-frame clones and drops some. The table has approximately 92,000 clones, 95% seen once. The origin of this receptor is a human donor in good health. Sequenced input: T cells isolated from PBMCs.

CDR3 loop: CASSIYRGTGELFF. CDR3 in DNA: TGTGCCAGCAGCATCTACAGGGGGACCGGGGAGCTGTTTTTT. This chain connects TRBV21-1 to TRBJ2-2; TRBD1 is the table's D call, not checked against the DNA. TRBV21-1 is a documented pseudogene. The CDR3 extends over 14 amino acids.